These T cell receptor beta chains were read from a single sample in a study of human T cells and chemical hapten exposure. TCRdb redid the calling of the RACE reads with MiXCR, one entry per CDR3 protein. The data hold around 300,000 distinct CDR3 sequences, with around 5.5% observed a single time. The source material was whole blood, sampled in connection with sensitization to the hapten diphenylcyclopropenone (DPC). These receptors were collected from a woman between 18 and 29 years old with alopecia areata. Some clones in this sample may be carry-over from other donors' samples. CDR3s leave out the opening cysteine and the closing phenylalanine or tryptophan. Rows may omit the clone size; those that give it use once, few, many or a size class.

V: TRBV3-1
J: TRBJ1-1
size: .
CDR3: ASQPGQGTEAF

V: TRBV6-1
J: TRBJ1-6
size: many
CDR3: ASSPADRANSPLH

V: TRBV7-8
J: TRBJ2-1
size: .
CDR3: ASSISGRSSYNEQF

V: TRBV5-5
J: TRBJ2-5
size: .
CDR3: ASSFGTARGETQY

V: TRBV29-1
J: TRBJ1-2
size: few
CDR3: SVAASYYGYT

V: TRBV6-2/TRBV6-3
J: TRBJ1-1
size: .
CDR3: ASSRIKTGEVDYEAF

V: TRBV28
J: TRBJ1-5
size: few
CDR3: ASSLLGGAGKPQH

V: TRBV20-1
J: TRBJ1-1
size: many
CDR3: SAFSGGGLHEAF

V: TRBV5-1
J: TRBJ1-1
size: many
CDR3: ASSSGPNRGTEAF

V: TRBV27
J: TRBJ1-5
size: many
CDR3: ASSPDGYSNQPQH

V: TRBV7-9
J: TRBJ2-1
size: few
CDR3: ASSRGGSEQF

V: TRBV11-2
J: TRBJ2-3
size: few
CDR3: ASSPPLGTEDGTSTDTQY

V: TRBV11-2
J: TRBJ1-5
size: few
CDR3: ASSLEPGTAQAQH

V: TRBV24-1
J: TRBJ2-5
size: .
CDR3: ATSGGGETQY

V: TRBV7-2
J: TRBJ1-1
size: many
CDR3: ASSNTGSNTEAF

V: TRBV28
J: TRBJ1-1
size: many
CDR3: ASSFSVREAEAF

V: TRBV6-1
J: TRBJ2-6
size: .
CDR3: ASSANRAANVLT

V: TRBV5-1
J: TRBJ1-6
size: .
CDR3: ASRGGTSPLH

V: TRBV15
J: TRBJ2-5
size: many
CDR3: ATSREMSGGIQETQY

V: TRBV7-9
J: TRBJ2-7
size: .
CDR3: ASSFLDRPTYEQY

V: TRBV28
J: TRBJ2-3
size: .
CDR3: ASISAGGGTDTQY

V: TRBV12-3/TRBV12-4
J: TRBJ1-2
size: many
CDR3: ASSLRSGGGSYT

V: TRBV7-6
J: TRBJ1-4
size: .
CDR3: ASSLGVAGEKLF

V: TRBV27
J: TRBJ2-1
size: few
CDR3: ASSTSGGQNEQF

V: TRBV4-2
J: TRBJ2-5
size: many
CDR3: ASSQETQGSQETQY